In its sample, the clone carrying this T cell receptor beta chain was seen a few times. Its antigen is still unknown. The data derive from a study of T cell repertoires in cytomegalovirus infection. Regarding the study as a whole: Summed frequency of public TCR beta families distinguished CMV carriers with the relevant HLA. HLA-C-restricted CMV clonotypes gave the most frequent clonotype in two of eight donors.

Germline V gene sequence: CDR1 LGHNA, CDR2 YNFKEQ. Germline trimming cut 1 base from V and 3 bases from J; bases unmatched to any gene: 2. The CDR3 is 15 residues long. TCRdb reprocessed the reads with MiXCR, giving one entry per CDR3 protein. The sample has about 500,000 distinct CDR3 sequences; 30% to 40% are singletons. This sample comprised cultured PBMCs, obtained from culture after CMV antigen stimulation. The chain carries TRBV4-2 and TRBJ2-7; 11 bases map to TRBD2. The origin of this receptor is a human donor in good health (CMV status not recorded). Some clones in this sample may be carry-over from other donors' samples. CDR3 coding DNA: TGTGCCAGCAGCCAAGCCGGGACTAGCGGCTACGAGCAGTACTTC. The encoded protein is CASSQAGTSGYEQYF.